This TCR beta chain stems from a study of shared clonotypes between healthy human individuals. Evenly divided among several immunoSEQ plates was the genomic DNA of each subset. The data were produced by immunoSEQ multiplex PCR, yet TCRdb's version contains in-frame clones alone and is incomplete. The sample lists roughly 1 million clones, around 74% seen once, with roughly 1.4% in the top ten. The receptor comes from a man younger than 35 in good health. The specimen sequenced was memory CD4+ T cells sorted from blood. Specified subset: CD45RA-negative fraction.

This CDR3 reads CASSYSGDYEQYF. The CDR3 DNA sequence: TGTGCCAGCAGTTACTCTGGCGACTACGAGCAGTACTTC. The V call is TRBV6-6, the J call TRBJ2-7; D unresolved. The CDR3 length is 13 residues. Germline V gene sequence: CDR1 MNHNY, CDR2 SVGAGI (reference sequence). The V gene lost 0 bases and the J gene lost 3 bases, with 6 bases spanning the gap.